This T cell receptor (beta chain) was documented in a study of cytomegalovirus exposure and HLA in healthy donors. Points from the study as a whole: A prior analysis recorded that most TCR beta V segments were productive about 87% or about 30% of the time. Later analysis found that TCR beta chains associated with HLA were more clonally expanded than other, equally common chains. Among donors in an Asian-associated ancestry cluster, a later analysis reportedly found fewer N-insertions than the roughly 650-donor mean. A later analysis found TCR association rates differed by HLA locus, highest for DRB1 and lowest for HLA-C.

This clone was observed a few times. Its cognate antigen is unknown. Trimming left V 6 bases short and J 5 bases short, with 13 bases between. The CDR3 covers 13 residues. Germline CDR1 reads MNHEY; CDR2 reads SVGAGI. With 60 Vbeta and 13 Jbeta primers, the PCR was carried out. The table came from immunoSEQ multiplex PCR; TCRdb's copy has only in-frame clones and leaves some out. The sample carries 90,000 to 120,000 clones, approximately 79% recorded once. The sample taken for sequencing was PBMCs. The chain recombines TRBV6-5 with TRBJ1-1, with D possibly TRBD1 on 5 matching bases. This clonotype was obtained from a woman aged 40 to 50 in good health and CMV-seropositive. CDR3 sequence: CASSPGGGTEAFF. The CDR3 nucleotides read TGTGCCAGCAGCCCCGGGGGAGGAACTGAAGCTTTCTTT.